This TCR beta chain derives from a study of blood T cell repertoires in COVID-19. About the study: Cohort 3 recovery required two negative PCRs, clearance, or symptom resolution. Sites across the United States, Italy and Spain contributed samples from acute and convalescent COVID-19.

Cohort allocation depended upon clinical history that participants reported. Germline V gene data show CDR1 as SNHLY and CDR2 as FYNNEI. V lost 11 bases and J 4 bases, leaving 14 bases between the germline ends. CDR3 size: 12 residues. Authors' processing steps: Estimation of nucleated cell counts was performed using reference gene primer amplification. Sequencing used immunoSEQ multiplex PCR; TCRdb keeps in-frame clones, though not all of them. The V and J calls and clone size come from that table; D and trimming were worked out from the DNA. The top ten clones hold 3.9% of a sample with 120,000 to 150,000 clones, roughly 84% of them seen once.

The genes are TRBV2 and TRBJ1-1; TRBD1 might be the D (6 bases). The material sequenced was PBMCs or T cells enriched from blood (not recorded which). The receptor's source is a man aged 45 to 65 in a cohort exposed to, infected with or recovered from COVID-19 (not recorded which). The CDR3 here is CAGGQITTEAFF. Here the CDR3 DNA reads TGTGCCGGCGGACAGATTACCACTGAAGCTTTCTTT.